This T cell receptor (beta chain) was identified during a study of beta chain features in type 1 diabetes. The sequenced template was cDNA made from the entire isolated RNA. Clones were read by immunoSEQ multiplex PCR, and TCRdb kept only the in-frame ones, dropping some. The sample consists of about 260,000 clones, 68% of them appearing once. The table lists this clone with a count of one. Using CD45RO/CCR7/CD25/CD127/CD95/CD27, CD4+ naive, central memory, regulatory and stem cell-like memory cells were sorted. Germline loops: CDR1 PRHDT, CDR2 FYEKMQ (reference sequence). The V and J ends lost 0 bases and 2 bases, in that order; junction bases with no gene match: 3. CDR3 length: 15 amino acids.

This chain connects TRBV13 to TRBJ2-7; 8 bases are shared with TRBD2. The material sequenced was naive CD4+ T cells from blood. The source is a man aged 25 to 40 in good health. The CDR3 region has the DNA TGTGCCAGCAGCTTAGGGGCGGGAGGCCCCTACGAGCAGTACTTC. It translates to CASSLGAGGPYEQYF.